Included here is one TCR beta chain sequence, with context. Its antigen is undetermined. The germline V and J ends were trimmed by 0 bases and 4 bases, with 13 bases remaining between them. The CDR3 extends over 16 amino acids. The germline V gene has CDR1 SGHRS and CDR2 YFSETQ. The data were taken from a study of T cell responses to AZD1222 COVID-19 vaccine. Study results and limitations: As reported, nearly half of all spike-specific TCRs target variant regions that are unmutated.

Clones were sequenced by immunoSEQ multiplex PCR, and TCRdb holds only the in-frame ones, with some missing. The sample includes about 150,000 clones, roughly nine tenths of them seen just once. J is TRBJ2-2 and V is TRBV5-1, with no clear D. This TCR was sampled from an adult who received the AZD1222 COVID-19 vaccine. The sample was peripheral blood, taken 28 days after the second AZD1222 dose. CDR3 protein: CASSLAVQTSTGELFF. CDR3 DNA sequence: TGCGCCAGCAGCTTGGCCGTACAAACCTCCACCGGGGAGCTGTTTTTT.